A selection of T cell receptor beta chains follows, all from one sample in a study of T cells after posttransplantation cyclophosphamide. Clones were sequenced by immunoSEQ multiplex PCR, and TCRdb holds only the in-frame ones, with some missing. The data show about 22,000 clones, about 89% seen once. Sequencing was performed on PBMCs, taken after an allogeneic stem cell transplant with a calcineurin inhibitor and methotrexate. Receptors originate from a female patient aged 50 to 60 who received an allogeneic stem cell transplant from an unrelated donor, was CMV-positive, and had chronic GVHD only. Some T cells may arise from the graft donor. CDR3s include the opening cysteine and the closing phenylalanine or tryptophan. The order of the fields is V gene, clone size, D gene, J gene, CDR3 DNA, CDR3 protein. The D gene is left open where the match is weak. Part of the rows lack a size; the others show once, few, many or a class for expanded clones.

v_call: TRBV4-3; clone_size: NA; d_call: NA; j_call: TRBJ2-1; cdr3_nt: TGCGCCAGCAGCCGAGATATAGAGCACTACAATGAGCAGTTCTTC; cdr3_aa: CASSRDIEHYNEQFF
v_call: TRBV7-2; clone_size: NA; d_call: NA; j_call: TRBJ1-3; cdr3_nt: TGTGCCAGCAGCTTAGACAGGGCTTCAGCCGGCACCATATATTTT; cdr3_aa: CASSLDRASAGTIYF
v_call: TRBV18; clone_size: once; d_call: NA; j_call: TRBJ2-3; cdr3_nt: TGTGCCAGCTCACCAGTCCCCAGCGGGCCCTCTAGCACAGATACGCAGTATTTT; cdr3_aa: CASSPVPSGPSSTDTQYF
v_call: TRBV5-4; clone_size: NA; d_call: TRBD2; j_call: TRBJ2-7; cdr3_nt: TGTGCCAGCAGCCGCGGTTGGATAGCGGGCCAAACCTACGAGCAGTACTTC; cdr3_aa: CASSRGWIAGQTYEQYF
v_call: TRBV7-9; clone_size: NA; d_call: NA; j_call: TRBJ2-3; cdr3_nt: TGTGCCAGCAGCTTAAGCGAGGGAGAGGGGTATTTT; cdr3_aa: CASSLSEGEGYF
v_call: TRBV28; clone_size: NA; d_call: NA; j_call: TRBJ2-3; cdr3_nt: TGTGCCACTTCTGGAGAAACTAGCACAGATACGCAGTATTTT; cdr3_aa: CATSGETSTDTQYF
v_call: TRBV5-1; clone_size: NA; d_call: TRBD1; j_call: TRBJ1-1; cdr3_nt: TGCGCCTCCTCCCCCACAGGGGGAATGAACACTGAAGCTTTCTTT; cdr3_aa: CASSPTGGMNTEAFF
v_call: TRBV19; clone_size: once; d_call: NA; j_call: TRBJ1-1; cdr3_nt: TGTGCCAGTAGTCCCAGATTCCGGGAGAACACTGAAGCTTTCTTT; cdr3_aa: CASSPRFRENTEAFF
v_call: TRBV7-9; clone_size: NA; d_call: NA; j_call: TRBJ1-5; cdr3_nt: TGTGCCAGCAGCTTAGGACAGCATCAGCCCCAGCATTTT; cdr3_aa: CASSLGQHQPQHF
v_call: TRBV5-5; clone_size: once; d_call: NA; j_call: TRBJ1-1; cdr3_nt: TGTGCCAGCAGCTTGGTTCCAGGCGTGAACACTGAAGCTTTCTTT; cdr3_aa: CASSLVPGVNTEAFF
v_call: TRBV7-6; clone_size: NA; d_call: NA; j_call: TRBJ1-3; cdr3_nt: TGTGCCAGCAGCTTAGTTTCAGGCTCTGGAAACACCATATATTTT; cdr3_aa: CASSLVSGSGNTIYF
v_call: TRBV5-6; clone_size: few; d_call: TRBD1; j_call: TRBJ2-2; cdr3_nt: TGTGCCAGCAGCAGGACAGGGCGGGAGCTGTTTTTT; cdr3_aa: CASSRTGRELFF
v_call: TRBV9; clone_size: NA; d_call: TRBD2; j_call: TRBJ2-7; cdr3_nt: TGTGCCAGCAGCGTAGGACTAGCGGACACCTACGAGCAGTACTTC; cdr3_aa: CASSVGLADTYEQYF
v_call: TRBV18; clone_size: NA; d_call: NA; j_call: TRBJ1-2; cdr3_nt: TGTGCCAGCTCACCGGGCGCCGATGGCTACACCTTC; cdr3_aa: CASSPGADGYTF
v_call: TRBV10-3; clone_size: NA; d_call: TRBD1; j_call: TRBJ2-7; cdr3_nt: TGTGCCATCAGAGAAACAGGGGCCTACGAGCAGTACTTC; cdr3_aa: CAIRETGAYEQYF
v_call: TRBV18; clone_size: once; d_call: NA; j_call: TRBJ1-1; cdr3_nt: TGTGCCAGCTCACCATATATCCTAGTGCGGACTGAAGCTTTCTTT; cdr3_aa: CASSPYILVRTEAFF
v_call: TRBV29-1; clone_size: NA; d_call: NA; j_call: TRBJ2-2; cdr3_nt: TGCAGCGTTGAAACGGGAGTGACCGGGGAGCTGTTTTTT; cdr3_aa: CSVETGVTGELFF
v_call: TRBV7-9; clone_size: NA; d_call: NA; j_call: TRBJ2-7; cdr3_nt: TGTGCCAGCAGCTCCCATGGGAGCGCCTACGAGCAGTACTTC; cdr3_aa: CASSSHGSAYEQYF
v_call: TRBV27; clone_size: once; d_call: NA; j_call: TRBJ2-7; cdr3_nt: TGTGCCAGCAGTTCAAACATCAGGGGTTACGAGCAGTACTTC; cdr3_aa: CASSSNIRGYEQYF
v_call: TRBV7-3; clone_size: NA; d_call: NA; j_call: TRBJ2-1; cdr3_nt: TGTGCCAGCAGCTTAACTCGGCAGGGTGAGCAGTTCTTC; cdr3_aa: CASSLTRQGEQFF
v_call: TRBV5-1; clone_size: NA; d_call: TRBD1; j_call: TRBJ1-3; cdr3_nt: TGCGCCAGCAGCTTTGGCGACAGGGGGGGAAACACCATATATTTT; cdr3_aa: CASSFGDRGGNTIYF
v_call: TRBV7-2; clone_size: NA; d_call: TRBD2; j_call: TRBJ2-7; cdr3_nt: TGTGCCAGCAGCCGGACTAGATTTTCCTACGAGCAGTACTTC; cdr3_aa: CASSRTRFSYEQYF
v_call: TRBV5-1; clone_size: NA; d_call: NA; j_call: TRBJ2-1; cdr3_nt: TGCGCCAGCAGCTTGGACGGTGGGCACAATGAGCAGTTCTTC; cdr3_aa: CASSLDGGHNEQFF
v_call: TRBV5-1; clone_size: NA; d_call: TRBD1; j_call: TRBJ1-3; cdr3_nt: TGCGCCAGCAGCACCGCGGTGACAGGGACCTCTGGAAACACCATATATTTT; cdr3_aa: CASSTAVTGTSGNTIYF
v_call: TRBV7-2; clone_size: NA; d_call: NA; j_call: TRBJ1-2; cdr3_nt: TGTGCCAGCAGCCTTGCCCAGGGCTATGGCTACACCTTC; cdr3_aa: CASSLAQGYGYTF
v_call: TRBV7-3; clone_size: NA; d_call: NA; j_call: TRBJ1-1; cdr3_nt: TGTGCCAGCAGCTCGGACAGCAACACTGAAGCTTTCTTT; cdr3_aa: CASSSDSNTEAFF
v_call: TRBV7-3; clone_size: NA; d_call: NA; j_call: TRBJ2-3; cdr3_nt: TGTGCCAGCAGCCCAGAGCGTTTGGATACGCAGTATTTT; cdr3_aa: CASSPERLDTQYF
v_call: TRBV14; clone_size: NA; d_call: TRBD2; j_call: TRBJ2-7; cdr3_nt: TGTGCCAGCAGCCGACAGGCATGGCTAGCGGGACCCGGATACGAGCAGTACTTC; cdr3_aa: CASSRQAWLAGPGYEQYF
v_call: TRBV7-9; clone_size: few; d_call: NA; j_call: TRBJ1-2; cdr3_nt: TGTGCCAGCAGCTTAGCGTACACCCTCGGGGGCTACACCTTC; cdr3_aa: CASSLAYTLGGYTF
v_call: TRBV6-5; clone_size: NA; d_call: NA; j_call: TRBJ2-4; cdr3_nt: TGTGCCAGCAGTTCGGCGGTAACCAAAAACATTCAGTACTTC; cdr3_aa: CASSSAVTKNIQYF
v_call: TRBV25-1; clone_size: NA; d_call: NA; j_call: TRBJ1-1; cdr3_nt: TGTGCCAGCAGTGAATTAAAACAGGGAAGGACTGAAGCTTTCTTT; cdr3_aa: CASSELKQGRTEAFF
v_call: TRBV6-6; clone_size: NA; d_call: TRBD1; j_call: TRBJ1-5; cdr3_nt: TGTGCCAGCACCAGGGGGGATCAGCCCCAGCATTTT; cdr3_aa: CASTRGDQPQHF
v_call: TRBV28; clone_size: NA; d_call: TRBD2; j_call: TRBJ2-7; cdr3_nt: TGTGCCAGCAGTTCCCCGGGACTACCGAAATACGAGCAGTACTTC; cdr3_aa: CASSSPGLPKYEQYF
v_call: TRBV11-2; clone_size: NA; d_call: NA; j_call: TRBJ1-6; cdr3_nt: TGTGCCAGCAGTTCATCTCCCGGGAGACTGACTTCACCCCTCCACTTT; cdr3_aa: CASSSSPGRLTSPLHF
v_call: TRBV6-5; clone_size: NA; d_call: TRBD1; j_call: TRBJ1-2; cdr3_nt: TGTGCCAGCAGTACCGAACCGGGACAGTCCTCGGGCTACACCTTC; cdr3_aa: CASSTEPGQSSGYTF
v_call: TRBV6-5; clone_size: NA; d_call: TRBD2; j_call: TRBJ2-1; cdr3_nt: TGTGCCAGCAGTTACATGCTAGCGGAGACCCACAATGAGCAGTTCTTC; cdr3_aa: CASSYMLAETHNEQFF
v_call: TRBV28; clone_size: NA; d_call: NA; j_call: TRBJ2-1; cdr3_nt: TGTGCCAGCAGTATTGCTGGAGGCAATGAGCAGTTCTTC; cdr3_aa: CASSIAGGNEQFF
v_call: TRBV6-5; clone_size: NA; d_call: TRBD1; j_call: TRBJ2-7; cdr3_nt: TGTGCCAGCAATAGTCGGGGACAGGGACACGAGCAGTACTTC; cdr3_aa: CASNSRGQGHEQYF
v_call: TRBV19; clone_size: NA; d_call: NA; j_call: TRBJ1-5; cdr3_nt: TGTGCCAGTAGCAGCAGGGTTTATCAGCCCCAGCATTTT; cdr3_aa: CASSSRVYQPQHF
v_call: TRBV9; clone_size: NA; d_call: NA; j_call: TRBJ2-3; cdr3_nt: TGTGCCAGCAGCGGGGGACTGTCAGATACGCAGTATTTT; cdr3_aa: CASSGGLSDTQYF
v_call: TRBV7-2; clone_size: NA; d_call: TRBD2; j_call: TRBJ2-3; cdr3_nt: TGTGCCAGCAGCTTAGCCCGTGGCGGGAGCTGGACAGATACGCAGTATTTT; cdr3_aa: CASSLARGGSWTDTQYF